One and the same sample provided the 13 T cell receptor beta chains below, sequenced in a study of T-cell memory formation after mild COVID-19. TCRdb fed the 5' RACE reads into MiXCR, producing one record per CDR3 protein. The table lists roughly 380,000 distinct CDR3 sequences, over 25% of them singletons. Input material: PBMCs or a T cell subset sorted from them (not recorded which). These receptors were collected from an adult woman who had mild COVID-19 (a few samples of this study predate the infection). Cell type and time point are not known.

In its sample, this clonotype was seen a few times. The chain links TRBV7-9 to TRBJ2-7, with D tentatively TRBD1 or TRBD2 (5 bases each). This CDR3 is 13 amino acids long. CDR1 and CDR2 (germline): SEHNR, FQNEAQ (reference sequence). Trimming removed 6 bases from V and 2 bases from J, with 11 bases in between. The CDR3 DNA is TGTGCCAGCAGAAGTGGGGGACCCTACGAGCAGTACTTC. The encoded protein is CASRSGGPYEQYF.

The V and J genes are TRBV3-1 and TRBJ2-1; TRBD2 agrees at 7 bases. The CDR3 covers 17 residues. CDR1 is LGHDT, CDR2 YNNKEL, per germline (reference sequence). Trimming at V came to 6 bases and at J to 2 bases, leaving 13 bases not matched to a gene. The CDR3 DNA reads TGTGCCAGCAGACCTAACCTCCGGGACTACCCCTACAATGAGCAGTTCTTC. Translating it yields CASRPNLRDYPYNEQFF.

The chain combines TRBV12-3 or TRBV12-4 with TRBJ1-1; the D gene is possibly TRBD1 (5 bases). Trimming removed 6 bases at V and 3 bases at J, with 11 bases between. The CDR3 spans 13 residues. This CDR3 is CASRLGTYTEAFF. The CDR3 DNA reads as TGTGCCAGCAGGCTTGGGACGTACACTGAAGCTTTCTTT.

The chain uses TRBV12-3 or TRBV12-4 and TRBJ2-2; no clear D gene. The CDR3 loop spans 13 amino acids. V was pared by 5 bases and J by 5 bases, with 9 bases between. In DNA form, the CDR3 reads TGTGCCAGCAGTCCTGACTTTACCGGGGAGCTGTTTTTT. It encodes CASSPDFTGELFF.

J is TRBJ2-3 and V is TRBV29-1; the D is unclear. Looked up from germline, CDR1 is SQVTM and CDR2 is ANQGSEA. The CDR3 is 15 amino acids. Trimming took 1 base from V and 3 from J, leaving 14 bases between them. CDR3 in DNA: TGCAGCGTTGAAGTGTTGTCAGGTCAGACAGATACGCAGTATTTT. Its protein product is CSVEVLSGQTDTQYF.

The chain joins TRBV12-5 to TRBJ2-3, with TRBD1 matching 8 bases. Germline V lookup: CDR1 LGHNT, CDR2 FRNRAP. Unmatched junction bases numbered 8, after V lost 2 bases and J lost 1 base. The CDR3 spans 17 residues. The CDR3 DNA reads TGTGCTAGTGGTTTGATCCTTGGGGGACAGGGCACAGATACGCAGTATTTT. It encodes CASGLILGGQGTDTQYF.

The chain employs TRBV30 and TRBJ2-5; D assignment may be TRBD1 or TRBD2 (6 bases each). Per germline, CDR1 GTSNPN and CDR2 SVGIG (reference sequence). CDR3 length equals 12 residues. Trimming cost V 4 bases and J 5 bases, with 11 bases left between them. DNA for the CDR3: TGTGCCTGGACCCGGGGGCGGGAGACCCAGTACTTC. Residues: CAWTRGRETQYF.

Turning to this clonotype: This may arise from a read error, as a much more abundant clone is one base away. The J gene is TRBJ2-7, the V gene TRBV27; D is ambiguous. The V end lost 7 bases, the J end lost 3 bases, and 4 bases lay between the germline ends. This CDR3 has 10 residues. Germline-derived CDR1 and CDR2 are MNHEY and SMNVEV (reference sequence). The CDR3 coding sequence is TGTGCCAGCACCCACTACGAGCAGTACTTC. It codes for CASTHYEQYF.

This clonotype was observed many times. The J gene is TRBJ2-5, the V gene TRBV9; D perhaps matches TRBD2 (6 bases). Germline V gene lookup returns CDR1 SGDLS and CDR2 YYNGEE. The CDR3 runs 14 residues. V lost 0 bases to trimming and J lost 3 bases, with 9 bases between them. The chain's CDR3 is CASSVAGVEETQYF. The DNA of the CDR3 is TGTGCCAGCAGCGTAGCGGGGGTTGAAGAGACCCAGTACTTC. Using reference TRBV9 and TRBJ2-5 for the parts outside the CDR3, the full variable domain is DSGVTQTPKHLITATGQRVTLRCSPRSGDLSVYWYQQSLDQGLQFLIQYYNGEERAKGNILERFSAQQFPDLHSELNLSSLELGDSALYFCASSVAGVEETQYFGPGTRLLVL.

The DNA for the CDR3 is TGCAGTGCTAGAGATTTGAGAGGGGGCGGCTACGAGCAGTACTTC. Protein product: CSARDLRGGGYEQYF. The rearrangement joins TRBV20-1 to TRBJ2-7; 7 positions match TRBD1. V shed 0 bases and J 3 bases; nucleotides not matched to a gene: 8. Germline CDR1 and CDR2: DFQATT and SNEGSKA (reference sequence). The CDR3 totals 15 residues.

The chain has TRBV7-2 and TRBJ2-4; tentatively, D is TRBD2 (5 bases). CDR1 is SGHTA and CDR2 is FQGNSA in the germline V gene. Trimming cost V 5 bases and J 8 bases, with 13 bases left between them. This CDR3 region has 13 residues. CDR3 DNA: TGTGCCAGCAGCCCGTCGACTATCCACATTCAGTACTTC. It is translated as CASSPSTIHIQYF.

This chain uses TRBV20-1 with TRBJ1-1; no clear D. Trimming cost V 2 bases and J 3 bases, with 10 bases left between them. The CDR3 is 13 residues long. CDR1 is DFQATT, CDR2 SNEGSKA, per germline (reference sequence). Written as DNA, the CDR3 is TGCAGTGCTAGAAAGGGTCGGGACACTGAAGCTTTCTTT. Residues: CSARKGRDTEAFF.

The chain has TRBV20-1 and TRBJ2-3; 10 bases map to TRBD2. Germline trimming cut 0 bases from V and 4 bases from J; bases unmatched to any gene: 7. CDR3 length: 16 residues. Germline V CDR1 and CDR2: DFQATT, SNEGSKA (reference sequence). CDR3 DNA: TGCAGTGCTAGAGATGGCGGTAGCGGGAGGTCAGATACGCAGTATTTT. Translating gives CSARDGGSGRSDTQYF.